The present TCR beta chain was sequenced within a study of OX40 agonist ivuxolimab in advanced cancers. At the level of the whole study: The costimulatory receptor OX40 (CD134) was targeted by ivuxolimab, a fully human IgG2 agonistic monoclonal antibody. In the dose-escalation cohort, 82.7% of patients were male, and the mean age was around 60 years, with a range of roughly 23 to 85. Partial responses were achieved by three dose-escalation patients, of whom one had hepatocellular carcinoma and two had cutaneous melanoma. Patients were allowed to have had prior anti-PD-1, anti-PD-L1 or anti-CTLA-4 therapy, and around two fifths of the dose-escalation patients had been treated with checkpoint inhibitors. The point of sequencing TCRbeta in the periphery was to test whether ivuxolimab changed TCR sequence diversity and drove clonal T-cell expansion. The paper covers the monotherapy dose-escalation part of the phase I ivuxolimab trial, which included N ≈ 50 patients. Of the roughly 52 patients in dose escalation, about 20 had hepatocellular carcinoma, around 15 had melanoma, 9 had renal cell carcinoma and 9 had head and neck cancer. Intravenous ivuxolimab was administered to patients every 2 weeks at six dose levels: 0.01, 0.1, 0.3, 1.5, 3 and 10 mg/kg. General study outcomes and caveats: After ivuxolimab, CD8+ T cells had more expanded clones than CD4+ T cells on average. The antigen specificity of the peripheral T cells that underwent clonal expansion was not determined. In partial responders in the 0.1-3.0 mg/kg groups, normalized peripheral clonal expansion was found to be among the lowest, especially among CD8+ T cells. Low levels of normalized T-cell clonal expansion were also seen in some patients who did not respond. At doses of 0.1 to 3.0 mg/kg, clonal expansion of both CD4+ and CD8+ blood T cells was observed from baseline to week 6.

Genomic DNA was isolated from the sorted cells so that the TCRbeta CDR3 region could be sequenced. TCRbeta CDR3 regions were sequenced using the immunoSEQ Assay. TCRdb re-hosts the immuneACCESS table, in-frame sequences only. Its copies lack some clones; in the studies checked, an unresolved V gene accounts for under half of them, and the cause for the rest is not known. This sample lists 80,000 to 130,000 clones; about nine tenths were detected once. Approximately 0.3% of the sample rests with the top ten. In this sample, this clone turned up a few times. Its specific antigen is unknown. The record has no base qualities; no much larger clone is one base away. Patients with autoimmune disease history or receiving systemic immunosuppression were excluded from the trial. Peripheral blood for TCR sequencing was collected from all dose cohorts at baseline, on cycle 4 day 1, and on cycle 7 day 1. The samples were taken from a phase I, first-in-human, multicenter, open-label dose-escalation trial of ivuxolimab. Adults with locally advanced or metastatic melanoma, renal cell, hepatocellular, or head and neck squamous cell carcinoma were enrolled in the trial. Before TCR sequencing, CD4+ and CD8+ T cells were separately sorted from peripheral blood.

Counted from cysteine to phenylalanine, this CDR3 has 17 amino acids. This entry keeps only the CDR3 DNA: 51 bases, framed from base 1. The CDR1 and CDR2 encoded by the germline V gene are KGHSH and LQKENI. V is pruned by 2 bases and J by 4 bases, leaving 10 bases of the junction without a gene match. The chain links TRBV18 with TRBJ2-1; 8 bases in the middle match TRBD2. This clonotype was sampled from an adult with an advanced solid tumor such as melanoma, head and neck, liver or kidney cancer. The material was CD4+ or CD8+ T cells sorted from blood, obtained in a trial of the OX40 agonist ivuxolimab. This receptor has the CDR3 CASSPTPTSGVYNEQFF. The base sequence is TGTGCCAGCTCACCAACCCCTACTAGCGGAGTTTACAATGAGCAGTTCTTC.